Listed below are T cell receptor beta chains from one sample, sequenced in a study of naive and memory T cell subsets. In TCRdb, the UMI-ligation and nested PCR reads were re-called with MiXCR into one record per CDR3 protein. The table lists 100,000 or so distinct CDR3 sequences, approximately 6.5% of them singletons. Specimen: central memory CD4+ T cells from blood. These receptors were collected from a human donor in good health. Both conserved end residues are part of each CDR3. Fields, in order: CDR3 DNA, CDR3 protein, clone size, V gene, J gene, D gene. The D gene is left open where the match is weak. For some rows the clone size is stated as once, few or many, or as a class when expanded; others skip it.

cdr3_nt: TGTGCCAGCTCACCGCAACCAGCCACCGGGGAGCTGTTTTTT
cdr3_aa: CASSPQPATGELFF
clone_size: NA
v_call: TRBV18
j_call: TRBJ2-2
d_call: NA

cdr3_nt: TGTGCCAGCTCACCCCAAACTACCGGGACGGACTATGGCTACACCTTC
cdr3_aa: CASSPQTTGTDYGYTF
clone_size: NA
v_call: TRBV18
j_call: TRBJ1-2
d_call: NA

cdr3_nt: TGTGCCAGCAGTCTCGCCGGGGTTAGCAATCAGCCCCAGCATTTT
cdr3_aa: CASSLAGVSNQPQHF
clone_size: many
v_call: TRBV6-6
j_call: TRBJ1-5
d_call: NA

cdr3_nt: TGTGCCAGTAGTGCCTCCCCCTCCCTAGCGGGACGGTACGAGCAGTACTTC
cdr3_aa: CASSASPSLAGRYEQYF
clone_size: few
v_call: TRBV19
j_call: TRBJ2-7
d_call: TRBD2

cdr3_nt: TGCAGTGCTAGAGATGGGAGGAGGGCCCTAGATACGCAGTATTTT
cdr3_aa: CSARDGRRALDTQYF
clone_size: many
v_call: TRBV20-1
j_call: TRBJ2-3
d_call: NA

cdr3_nt: TGTGCCAGCAGTCCGAGCAGGAGGGCCCTCTACGAGCAGTACTTC
cdr3_aa: CASSPSRRALYEQYF
clone_size: NA
v_call: TRBV6-5
j_call: TRBJ2-7
d_call: NA

cdr3_nt: TGTGCCAGCAGCTCGGACGGAGTCCAGCCCCAGCATTTT
cdr3_aa: CASSSDGVQPQHF
clone_size: many
v_call: TRBV7-2
j_call: TRBJ1-5
d_call: NA

cdr3_nt: TGTGCCAGCACCAGAATGTACAATGAGCAGTTCTTC
cdr3_aa: CASTRMYNEQFF
clone_size: NA
v_call: TRBV2
j_call: TRBJ2-1
d_call: NA

cdr3_nt: TGTGCCAGCAGCTTAGATCCGGGAGGGCTAGATACGCAGTATTTT
cdr3_aa: CASSLDPGGLDTQYF
clone_size: many
v_call: TRBV7-2
j_call: TRBJ2-3
d_call: TRBD2

cdr3_nt: TGTGCCAGCAGCGGGACTAGCGGGAGTTATGAGCAGTTCTTC
cdr3_aa: CASSGTSGSYEQFF
clone_size: NA
v_call: TRBV2
j_call: TRBJ2-1
d_call: TRBD2

cdr3_nt: TGTGCCAGCAGTTACTCGCATTCCGGGCAGATCTCTGGGGCCAACGTCCTGACTTTC
cdr3_aa: CASSYSHSGQISGANVLTF
clone_size: few
v_call: TRBV6-5
j_call: TRBJ2-6
d_call: NA

cdr3_nt: TGTGCCAGCACCCAAGGCACTAGCGTATCCTACGAGCAGTACTTC
cdr3_aa: CASTQGTSVSYEQYF
clone_size: many
v_call: TRBV11-3
j_call: TRBJ2-7
d_call: TRBD2

cdr3_nt: TGTGCCAGCAGTTTAGTTTTGGGAAATTCACCCCTCCACTTT
cdr3_aa: CASSLVLGNSPLHF
clone_size: few
v_call: TRBV12-3/TRBV12-4
j_call: TRBJ1-6
d_call: NA